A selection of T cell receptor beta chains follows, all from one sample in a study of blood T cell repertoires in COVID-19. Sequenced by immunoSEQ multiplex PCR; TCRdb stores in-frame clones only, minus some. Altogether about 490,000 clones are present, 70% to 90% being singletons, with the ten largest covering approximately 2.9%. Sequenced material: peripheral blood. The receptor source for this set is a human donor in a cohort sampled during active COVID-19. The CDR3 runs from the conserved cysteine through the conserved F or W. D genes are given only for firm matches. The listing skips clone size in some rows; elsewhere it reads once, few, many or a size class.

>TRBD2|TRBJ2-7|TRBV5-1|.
CASSSTPGTSGLSSYEQYF
TGCGCCAGCAGCTCCACCCCCGGGACTAGCGGGCTAAGCTCCTACGAGCAGTACTTC
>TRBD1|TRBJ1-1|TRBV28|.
CASSSTGGTTEAFF
TGTGCCAGCAGTTCGACAGGGGGGACCACTGAAGCTTTCTTT
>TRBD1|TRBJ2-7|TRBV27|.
CASSFLRGSGLYEQYF
TGTGCCAGCAGTTTCCTCAGGGGGTCCGGACTCTACGAGCAGTACTTC
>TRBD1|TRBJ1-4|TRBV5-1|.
CASSYGQGAAEKLFF
TGCGCCAGCAGTTATGGACAGGGGGCGGCTGAAAAACTGTTTTTT
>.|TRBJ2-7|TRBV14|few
CASSPTASPYEQYF
TGTGCCAGCAGCCCGACAGCTTCCCCTTACGAGCAGTACTTC
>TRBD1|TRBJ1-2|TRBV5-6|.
CASSPDAGGGDGYTF
TGTGCCAGCAGCCCAGACGCAGGGGGCGGGGATGGCTACACCTTC
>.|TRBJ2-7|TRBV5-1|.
CASSMRGSEQYF
TGCGCCAGCAGCATGAGGGGGAGCGAGCAGTACTTC
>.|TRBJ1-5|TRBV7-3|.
CASSLYTRDQPQHF
TGTGCCAGCAGCTTATATACACGGGATCAGCCCCAGCATTTT
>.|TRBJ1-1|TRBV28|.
CASSFSWSSRNTEAFF
TGTGCCAGCAGTTTTAGTTGGTCGAGTCGGAACACTGAAGCTTTCTTT
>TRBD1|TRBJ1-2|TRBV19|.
CASSNDRGGYGYTF
TGTGCCAGTAGTAATGACAGGGGAGGCTATGGCTACACCTTC
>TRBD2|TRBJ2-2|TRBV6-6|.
CASTEGTNPDTGELFF
TGTGCCAGCACCGAGGGGACTAACCCCGACACCGGGGAGCTGTTTTTT
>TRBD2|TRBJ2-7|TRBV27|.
CASSPAGLAHYEQYF
TGTGCCAGCAGTCCAGCAGGACTAGCCCACTACGAGCAGTACTTC
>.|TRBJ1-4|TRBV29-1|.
CSVRGRDDEKLFF
TGCAGCGTTAGAGGGCGGGATGATGAAAAACTGTTTTTT
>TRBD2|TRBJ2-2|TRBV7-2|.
CASSLWFAASGANTGELFF
TGTGCCAGCAGCTTATGGTTCGCCGCTAGCGGGGCGAACACCGGGGAGCTGTTTTTT
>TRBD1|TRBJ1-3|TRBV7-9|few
CASSATGTGFGNTIYF
TGTGCCAGCAGCGCGACCGGGACAGGGTTTGGAAACACCATATATTTT
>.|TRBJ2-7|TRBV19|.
CASSIAVSETYEQYF
TGTGCCAGTAGTATAGCGGTTAGCGAGACCTACGAGCAGTACTTC
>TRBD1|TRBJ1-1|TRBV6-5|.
CASRPANRGNTEAFF
TGTGCCAGCAGGCCCGCAAACAGGGGGAACACTGAAGCTTTCTTT
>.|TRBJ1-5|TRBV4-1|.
CASSRVVEQPQHF
TGCGCCAGCAGCCGTGTAGTTGAACAGCCCCAGCATTTT
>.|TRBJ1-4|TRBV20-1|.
CSASDRRNEKLFF
TGCAGTGCTAGTGACAGGAGGAATGAAAAACTGTTTTTT
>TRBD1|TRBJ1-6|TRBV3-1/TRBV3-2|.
CASSQIGRQGGSPLHF
TGTGCCAGCAGCCAGATTGGCAGACAGGGCGGATCACCCCTCCACTTT
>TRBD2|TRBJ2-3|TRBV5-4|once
CASGRGGDTQYF
TGTGCCAGCGGACGGGGGGGAGATACGCAGTATTTT
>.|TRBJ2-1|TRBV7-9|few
CASSLRGNEQFF
TGTGCCAGCAGCTTACGGGGCAATGAGCAGTTCTTC